This T cell receptor (beta chain) originates from a study of CXCR4 blockade with PD-1 therapy in pancreatic cancer. Broader study findings: Intratumoral clonality (mean approximately 0.13) exceeded healthy blood (about 0.047) but did not track survival.

These archived tumors were resected from patients never given neoadjuvant therapy beforehand. Assay used: immunoSEQ multiplex PCR; TCRdb lists only in-frame clones, some missing. The table lists approximately 3,800 clones, 45% to 50% of them singletons. From germline, CDR1 is MNHGY and CDR2 SAAAGT. CDR3 length: 15 amino acids. V dropped 10 bases and J dropped 3 bases, with 18 bases sitting between them. Concerning this clone: Its antigen is not known.

Material for sequencing was tumor tissue. This TCR derives from a human donor with pancreatic ductal adenocarcinoma. The gene calls are TRBV6-8 and TRBJ2-2; D is perhaps TRBD1 (5 bases). DNA of the CDR3: TGTGCCATCAGGGATCGGGTATCGGACACCGGGGAGCTGTTTTTT. Its translation is CAIRDRVSDTGELFF.